One T cell receptor beta chain is described in this entry. In the authors' workflow: Quantification of nucleated cells was approximated via reference gene primer amplification. Method: immunoSEQ multiplex PCR; TCRdb's copy keeps in-frame clones and lacks some. V and J calls and clone size are given by that table; D and trimming were obtained from the DNA. The top ten hold over 6% of the sample, which has roughly 200,000 clones, around 80% seen once. These data are taken from a study of blood T cell repertoires in COVID-19. Study in general: Spain, Italy and the United States supplied samples that represented acute and convalescent COVID-19.

V shed 2 bases and J shed 5 bases, with 12 bases lying between them. The CDR3 has 15 residues. Germline CDR1 reads LGHDT; CDR2 reads YNNKEL (reference sequence). The Seattle patients joined while their infection was active and were tracked longitudinally afterward. The sequence derives from a woman of 80 years or more with COVID-19, enrolled during active disease. Sequencing input: peripheral blood. V is TRBV3-1 (or the pseudogene TRBV3-2) and J is TRBJ1-4; D gene ambiguous. CDR3 sequence reads: CASSQSRIGNEKLFF. The CDR3 region has the DNA TGTGCCAGCAGCCAATCCCGGATCGGGAATGAAAAACTGTTTTTT.